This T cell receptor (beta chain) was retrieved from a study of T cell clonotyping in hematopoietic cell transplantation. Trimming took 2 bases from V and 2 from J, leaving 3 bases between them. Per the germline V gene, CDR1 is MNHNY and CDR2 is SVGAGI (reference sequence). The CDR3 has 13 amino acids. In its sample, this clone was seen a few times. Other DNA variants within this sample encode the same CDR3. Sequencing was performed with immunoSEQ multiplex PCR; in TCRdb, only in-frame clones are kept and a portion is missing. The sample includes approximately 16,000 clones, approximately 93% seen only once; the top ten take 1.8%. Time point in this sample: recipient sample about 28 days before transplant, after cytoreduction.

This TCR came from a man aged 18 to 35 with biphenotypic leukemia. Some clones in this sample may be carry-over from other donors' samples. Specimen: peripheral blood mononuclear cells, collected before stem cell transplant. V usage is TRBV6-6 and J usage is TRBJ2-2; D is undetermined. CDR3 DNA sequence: TGTGCCAGCAGTTACCAAAACACCGGGGAGCTGTTTTTT. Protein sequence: CASSYQNTGELFF.